Shown below are 21 T cell receptor beta chains from a single sample sequenced in a study of blood T cell repertoires in COVID-19. The repertoire was sequenced with immunoSEQ multiplex PCR; TCRdb's copy has only in-frame clones and lacks some. The repertoire includes about 270,000 clones, just under 90% of them detected once, and about 4% sits in the top ten. Sequenced input: PBMCs or T cells enriched from blood (not recorded which). These receptor sequences come from a woman younger than 45 with acute COVID-19.

The gene calls are TRBV14 and TRBJ2-3; no firm D call. V shed 3 bases and J shed 3 bases, with 16 bases lying between them. The CDR3 loop spans 16 amino acids. Per germline, CDR1 SGHDN and CDR2 FVKESK. The CDR3, as DNA: TGTGCCAGCAGCCACCTAAGGCGGCTCCTGACAGATACGCAGTATTTT. The encoded protein is CASSHLRRLLTDTQYF.

The chain couples TRBV28 to TRBJ2-5; D is unresolved. V dropped 2 bases and J dropped 5 bases, with 9 bases sitting between them. The length of the CDR3 is 13 residues. Germline CDR1 and CDR2: MDHEN and SYDVKM. CDR3 loop: CASSLHVAETQYF. CDR3 nucleotide sequence: TGTGCCAGCAGTTTACATGTGGCCGAGACCCAGTACTTC.

The chain is built from TRBV19 and TRBJ2-1; 8 positions agree with TRBD2. This CDR3 is built from 13 residues. Trimming at V came to 4 bases and at J to 16 bases, leaving 12 bases not matched to a gene. Germline V gene sequence: CDR1 LNHDA, CDR2 SQIVND (reference sequence). The CDR3 coding sequence is TGTGCCAGTAGTACCGGGAGGGCGGGGAGCGGTTTCTTC. Amino acids: CASSTGRAGSGFF.

This chain links TRBV6-5 with TRBJ2-7; TRBD1 might be the D (6 bases). CDR3 length equals 15 residues. V gave up 4 bases and J gave up 3 bases, with 16 bases separating them. CDR1 and CDR2 from the germline V gene are MNHEY and SVGAGI. CDR3 protein: CASSSPQGRRYEQYF. DNA of the CDR3: TGTGCCAGCAGTTCACCACAGGGAAGGCGCTACGAGCAGTACTTC.

A single count supports this clone. The rearrangement joins TRBV6-1 to TRBJ1-5, with a tentative D call TRBD1 (5 bases). V was shortened by 3 bases and J by 7 bases, with 16 bases between the two germline ends. CDR3 length equals 15 residues. Germline V gene lookup returns CDR1 MNHNS and CDR2 SASEGT. Here the CDR3 reads CASSEAGRIGQPQHF. CDR3 DNA sequence: TGTGCCAGCAGTGAGGCAGGGAGGATAGGGCAGCCCCAGCATTTT.

The CDR3 DNA reads as TGTGCCAGCAGTTTAGCGGGGTACAATGAGCAGTTCTTC. It specifies CASSLAGYNEQFF. The chain recombines TRBV6-2 or TRBV6-3 with TRBJ2-1; 8 bases are a match to TRBD2. The CDR3 covers 13 residues. Unmatched junction bases numbered 0, after V lost 4 bases and J lost 4 bases. Germline CDR1 MNHEY, CDR2 SVGEGT.

The chain couples TRBV6-5 to TRBJ1-2; D is unclear. The CDR3 length is 11 residues. V shed 6 bases and J shed 8 bases, with 10 bases lying between them. Germline V gene data show CDR1 as MNHEY and CDR2 as SVGAGI. The CDR3 DNA sequence: TGTGCCAGCAGGAGGGATGGGGGCTACACCTTC. Translated: CASRRDGGYTF.

The rearrangement uses TRBV5-1 and TRBJ2-3, with 7 nucleotides matching TRBD1. Germline loops: CDR1 SGHRS, CDR2 YFSETQ. Trimming removed 1 base from V and 2 bases from J; junction bases left unmatched: 7. This CDR3 is built from 16 residues. The CDR3, as DNA: TGCGCCAGCAGCTTGTTGGAGACAGGGTCCACAGATACGCAGTATTTT. This encodes CASSLLETGSTDTQYF.

The gene calls are TRBV29-1 and TRBJ1-2, with TRBD1 matching over 9 bases. CDR3 length equals 12 residues. CDR1 is SQVTM and CDR2 is ANQGSEA in the germline V gene. V lost 6 bases to trimming and J lost 8 bases; unmatched junction nucleotides: 7. The CDR3 bases are TGCAGCGTGGTACAGGGGGCGACGGGCTACACCTTC. Translated: CSVVQGATGYTF. Looking up the rest from reference TRBV29-1 and TRBJ1-2 gives the full variable domain: SAVISQKPSRDICQRGTSLTIQCQVDSQVTMMFWYRQQPGQSLTLIATANQGSEATYESGFVIDKFPISRPNLTFSTLTVSNMSPEDSSIYLCSVVQGATGYTFGSGTRLTVV.

Points on this clone: Other DNA sequences in this specimen translate into the identical CDR3. The genes are TRBV19 and TRBJ2-7; tentative D call: TRBD2 (6 bases). The germline V gene encodes CDR1 LNHDA and CDR2 SQIVND (reference sequence). The germline V and J ends were trimmed by 3 bases and 4 bases, with 13 bases remaining between them. The CDR3 loop spans 14 amino acids. CDR3 sequence (DNA): TGTGCCAGTAGTATCGGTTTGGGGGGATACGAGCAGTACTTC. Protein sequence: CASSIGLGGYEQYF.

This clone came up once. The chain uses TRBV4-3 and TRBJ1-4; 7 bases align to TRBD1. The CDR3 runs 17 residues. The V gene end was trimmed by 0 bases and the J gene end by 3 bases; junction bases not matched to a gene: 7. Germline V CDR1 and CDR2: LGHNA, YSLEER. Here the CDR3 reads CASSQDYWTGPNEKLFF. The CDR3 nucleotides read TGCGCCAGCAGCCAAGATTACTGGACAGGTCCTAATGAAAAACTGTTTTTT.

The chain is built from TRBV4-3 and TRBJ1-2; D might be TRBD1 (6 bases). The germline V gene has CDR1 LGHNA and CDR2 YSLEER. The CDR3 runs 14 residues. The V and J ends lost 3 bases and 8 bases respectively, with 16 bases between them. The CDR3, as DNA: TGCGCCAGCAGCCAGCAACAGGGCCCGGGAGGCTACACCTTC. Translated: CASSQQQGPGGYTF.

The chain uses TRBV11-2 and TRBJ1-2; D uncertain. The V gene lost 0 bases and the J gene lost 4 bases, with 6 bases spanning the gap. The germline gives CDR1 SGHAT, CDR2 FQNNGV. This CDR3 contains 13 residues. CDR3 loop: CASSLEGVYGYTF. The CDR3 DNA follows: TGTGCCAGCAGCTTAGAAGGAGTCTATGGCTACACCTTC.

The V gene is TRBV20-1, the J gene TRBJ1-6; D remains ambiguous. Germline V gene data show CDR1 as DFQATT and CDR2 as SNEGSKA (reference sequence). V lost 5 bases and J 7 bases, leaving 9 bases between the germline ends. CDR3 length: 12 residues. The CDR3 nucleotides are TGCAGTGCTTGTGCAGGAAATTCACCCCTCCACTTT. Translating gives CSACAGNSPLHF.

This sequence joins TRBV6-5 and TRBJ2-5; D might be TRBD1 (6 bases). Germline V gives CDR1 MNHEY, CDR2 SVGAGI. The CDR3 covers 15 residues. V lost 0 bases to trimming and J lost 1 base, with 9 bases between them. The CDR3 nucleotides read TGTGCCAGCAGTTACTCGCCGGACAGCCAAGAGACCCAGTACTTC. Encoded protein: CASSYSPDSQETQYF.

The rearrangement links TRBV10-3 to TRBJ2-5; D is possibly TRBD2 (6 bases). Germline CDR1 and CDR2: ENHRY and SYGVKD. Trimming shortened V by 4 bases and J by 0 bases, and 9 bases separated the two germline ends. The CDR3 length is 14 residues. The CDR3 sequence is CAISALADQETQYF. For the CDR3, the DNA is TGTGCCATCAGTGCACTAGCCGACCAAGAGACCCAGTACTTC.

This chain links TRBV20-1 with TRBJ2-3; the match to TRBD2 covers 11 bases. V lost 3 bases to trimming and J lost 4 bases; unmatched junction nucleotides: 3. The germline CDR1 and CDR2 sequences are DFQATT and SNEGSKA (reference sequence). The CDR3 sequence is 14 residues long. The CDR3 bases are TGCAGTGCTAGTTTACTAGCGGGAGCAGATACGCAGTATTTT. Amino acids: CSASLLAGADTQYF.

This clone was counted a single time. V gene TRBV19 combines with J gene TRBJ2-3; 13 bases match TRBD2. The CDR3 runs 16 residues. Germline values: CDR1 LNHDA, CDR2 SQIVND (reference sequence). V was pared by 4 bases and J by 1 base, with 2 bases of the junction left unmatched. CDR3 nucleotide sequence: TGTGCCAGTAGTAAACTAGCGGGAGGGGGCACAGATACGCAGTATTTT. Translating it yields CASSKLAGGGTDTQYF.

The rearrangement links TRBV19 to TRBJ2-1; a weak D match, TRBD2 (6 bases). Germline V gene lookup returns CDR1 LNHDA and CDR2 SQIVND (reference sequence). The CDR3 sequence is 13 residues long. V was trimmed by 4 bases and J by 8 bases, leaving 12 bases between them. CDR3 region: CASSSSGGHEQFF. The DNA of the CDR3 is TGTGCCAGTAGTAGCTCCGGGGGACATGAGCAGTTCTTC.

The chain couples TRBV9 to TRBJ1-1, with 8 bases aligning to TRBD1. The germline V gene encodes CDR1 SGDLS and CDR2 YYNGEE. Losses at the gene ends were 4 bases for V and 1 base for J; bases not matched to a gene: 6. The CDR3 runs 15 residues. This chain's CDR3 is CASSPRTGSNTEAFF. The DNA of the CDR3 is TGTGCCAGCAGCCCACGGACAGGGTCGAACACTGAAGCTTTCTTT.

The chain recombines TRBV27 with TRBJ2-2; weak D call: TRBD1 (5 bases). The CDR3 is made up of 13 amino acids. V gave up 5 bases and J gave up 6 bases, with 10 bases separating them. CDR1 MNHEY and CDR2 SMNVEV come from the germline V gene (reference sequence). DNA for the CDR3: TGTGCCAGCAGTCAGGGTTGGGCCGGGGAGCTGTTTTTT. This encodes CASSQGWAGELFF.